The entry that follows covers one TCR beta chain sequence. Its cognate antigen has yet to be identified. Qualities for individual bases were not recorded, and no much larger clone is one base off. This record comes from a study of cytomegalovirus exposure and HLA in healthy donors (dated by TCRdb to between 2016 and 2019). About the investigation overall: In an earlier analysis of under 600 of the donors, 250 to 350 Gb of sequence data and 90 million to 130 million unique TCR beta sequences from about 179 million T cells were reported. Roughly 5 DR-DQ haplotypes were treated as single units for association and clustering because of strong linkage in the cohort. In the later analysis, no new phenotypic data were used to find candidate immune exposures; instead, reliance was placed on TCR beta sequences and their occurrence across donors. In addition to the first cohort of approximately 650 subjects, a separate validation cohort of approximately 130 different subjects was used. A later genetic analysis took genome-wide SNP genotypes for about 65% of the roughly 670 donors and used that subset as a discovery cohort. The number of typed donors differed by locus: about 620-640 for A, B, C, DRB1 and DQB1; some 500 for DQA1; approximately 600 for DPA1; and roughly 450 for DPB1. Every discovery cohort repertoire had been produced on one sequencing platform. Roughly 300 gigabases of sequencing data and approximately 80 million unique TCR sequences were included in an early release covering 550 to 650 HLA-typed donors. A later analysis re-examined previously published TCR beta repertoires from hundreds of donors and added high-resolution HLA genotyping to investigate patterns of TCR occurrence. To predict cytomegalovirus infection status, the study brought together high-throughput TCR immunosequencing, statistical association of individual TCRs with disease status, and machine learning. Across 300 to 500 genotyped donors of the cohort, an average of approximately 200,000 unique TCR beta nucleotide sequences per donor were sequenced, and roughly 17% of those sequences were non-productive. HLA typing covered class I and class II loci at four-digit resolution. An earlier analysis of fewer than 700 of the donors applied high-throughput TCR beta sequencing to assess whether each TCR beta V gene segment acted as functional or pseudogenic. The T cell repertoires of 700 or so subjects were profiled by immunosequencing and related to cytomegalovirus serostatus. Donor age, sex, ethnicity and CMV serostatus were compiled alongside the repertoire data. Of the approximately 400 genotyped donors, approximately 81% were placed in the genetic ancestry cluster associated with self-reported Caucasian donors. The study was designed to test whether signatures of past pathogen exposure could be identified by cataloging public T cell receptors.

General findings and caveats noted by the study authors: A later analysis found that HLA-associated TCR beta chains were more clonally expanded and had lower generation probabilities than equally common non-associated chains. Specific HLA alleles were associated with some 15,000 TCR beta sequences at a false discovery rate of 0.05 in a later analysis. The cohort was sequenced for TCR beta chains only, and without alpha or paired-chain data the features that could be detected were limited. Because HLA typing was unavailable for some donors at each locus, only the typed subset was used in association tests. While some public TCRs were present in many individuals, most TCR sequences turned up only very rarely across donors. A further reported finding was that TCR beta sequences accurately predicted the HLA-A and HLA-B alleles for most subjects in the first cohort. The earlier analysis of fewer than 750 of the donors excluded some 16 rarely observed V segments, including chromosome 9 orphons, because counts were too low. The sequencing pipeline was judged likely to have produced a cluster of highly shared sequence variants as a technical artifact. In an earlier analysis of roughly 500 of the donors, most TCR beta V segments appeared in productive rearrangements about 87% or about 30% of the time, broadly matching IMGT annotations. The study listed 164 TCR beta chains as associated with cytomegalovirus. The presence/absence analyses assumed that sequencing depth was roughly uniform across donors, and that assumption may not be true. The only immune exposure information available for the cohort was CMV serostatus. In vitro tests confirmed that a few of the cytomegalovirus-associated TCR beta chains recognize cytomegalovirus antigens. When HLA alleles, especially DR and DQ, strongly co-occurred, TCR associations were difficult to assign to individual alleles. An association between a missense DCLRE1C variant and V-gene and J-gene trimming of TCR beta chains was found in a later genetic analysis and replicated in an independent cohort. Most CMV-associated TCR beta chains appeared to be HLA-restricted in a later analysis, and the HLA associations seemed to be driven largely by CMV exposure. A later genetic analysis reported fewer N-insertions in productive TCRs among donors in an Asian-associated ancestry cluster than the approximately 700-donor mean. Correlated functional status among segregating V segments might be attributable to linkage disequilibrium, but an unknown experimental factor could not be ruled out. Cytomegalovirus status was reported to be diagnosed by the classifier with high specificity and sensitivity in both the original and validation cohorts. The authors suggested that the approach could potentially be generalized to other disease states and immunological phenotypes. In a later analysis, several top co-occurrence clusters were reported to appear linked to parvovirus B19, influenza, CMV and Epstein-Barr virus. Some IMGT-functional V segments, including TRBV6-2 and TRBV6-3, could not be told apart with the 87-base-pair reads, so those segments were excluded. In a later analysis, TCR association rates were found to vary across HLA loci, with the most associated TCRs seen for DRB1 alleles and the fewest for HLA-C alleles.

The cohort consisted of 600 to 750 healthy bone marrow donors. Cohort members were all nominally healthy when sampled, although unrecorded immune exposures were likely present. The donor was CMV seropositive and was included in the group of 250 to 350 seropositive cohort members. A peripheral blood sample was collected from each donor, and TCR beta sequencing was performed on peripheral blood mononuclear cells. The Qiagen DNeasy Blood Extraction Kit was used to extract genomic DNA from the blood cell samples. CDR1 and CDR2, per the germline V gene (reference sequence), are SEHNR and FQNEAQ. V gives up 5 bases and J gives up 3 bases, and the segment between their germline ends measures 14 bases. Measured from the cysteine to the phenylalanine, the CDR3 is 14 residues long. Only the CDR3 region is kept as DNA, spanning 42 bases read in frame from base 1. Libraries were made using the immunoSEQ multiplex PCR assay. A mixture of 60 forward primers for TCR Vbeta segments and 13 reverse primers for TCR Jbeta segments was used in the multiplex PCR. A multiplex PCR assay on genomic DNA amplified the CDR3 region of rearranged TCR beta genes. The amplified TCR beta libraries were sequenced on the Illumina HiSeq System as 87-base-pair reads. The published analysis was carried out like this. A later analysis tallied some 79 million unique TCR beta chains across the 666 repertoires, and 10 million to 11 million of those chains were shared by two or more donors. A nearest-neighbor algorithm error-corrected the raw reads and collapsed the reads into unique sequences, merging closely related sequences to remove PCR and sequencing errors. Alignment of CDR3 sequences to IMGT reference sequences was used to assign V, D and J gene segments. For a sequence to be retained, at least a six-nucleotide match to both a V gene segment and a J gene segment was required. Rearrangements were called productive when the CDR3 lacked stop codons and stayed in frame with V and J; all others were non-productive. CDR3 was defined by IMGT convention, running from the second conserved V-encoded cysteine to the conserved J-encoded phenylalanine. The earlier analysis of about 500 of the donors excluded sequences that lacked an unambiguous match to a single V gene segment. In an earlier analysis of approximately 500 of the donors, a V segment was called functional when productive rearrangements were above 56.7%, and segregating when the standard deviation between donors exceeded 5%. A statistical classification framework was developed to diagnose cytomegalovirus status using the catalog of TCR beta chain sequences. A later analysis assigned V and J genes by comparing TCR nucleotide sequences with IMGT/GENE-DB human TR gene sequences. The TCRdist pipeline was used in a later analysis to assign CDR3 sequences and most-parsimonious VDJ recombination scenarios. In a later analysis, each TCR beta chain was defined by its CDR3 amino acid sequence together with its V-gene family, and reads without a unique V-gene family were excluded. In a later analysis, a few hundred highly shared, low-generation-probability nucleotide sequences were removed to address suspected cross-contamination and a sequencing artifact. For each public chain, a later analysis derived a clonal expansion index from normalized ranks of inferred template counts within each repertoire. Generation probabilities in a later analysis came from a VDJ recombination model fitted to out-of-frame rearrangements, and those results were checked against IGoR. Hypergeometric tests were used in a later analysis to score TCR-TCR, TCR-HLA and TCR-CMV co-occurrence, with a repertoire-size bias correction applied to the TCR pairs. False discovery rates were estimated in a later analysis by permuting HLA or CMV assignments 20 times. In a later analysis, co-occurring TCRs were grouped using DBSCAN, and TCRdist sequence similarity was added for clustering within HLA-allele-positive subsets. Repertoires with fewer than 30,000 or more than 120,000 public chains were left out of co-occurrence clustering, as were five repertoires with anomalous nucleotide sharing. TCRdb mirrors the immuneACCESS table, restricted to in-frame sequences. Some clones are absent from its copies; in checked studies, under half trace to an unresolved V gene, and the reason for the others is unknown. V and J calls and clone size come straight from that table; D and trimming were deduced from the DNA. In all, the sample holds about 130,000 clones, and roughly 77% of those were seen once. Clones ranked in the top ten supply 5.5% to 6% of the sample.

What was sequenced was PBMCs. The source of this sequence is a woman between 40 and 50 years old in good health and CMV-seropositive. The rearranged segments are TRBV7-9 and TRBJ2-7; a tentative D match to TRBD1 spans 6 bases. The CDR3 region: CASSKQGGFYEQYF. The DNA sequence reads TGTGCCAGCAGCAAACAGGGTGGGTTCTACGAGCAGTACTTC. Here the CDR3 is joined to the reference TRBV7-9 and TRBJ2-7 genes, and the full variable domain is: DTGVSQNPRHKITKRGQNVTFRCDPISEHNRLYWYRQTLGQGPEFLTYFQNEAQLEKSRLLSDRFSAERPKGSFSTLEIQRTEQGDSAMYLCASSKQGGFYEQYFGPGTRLTVT.